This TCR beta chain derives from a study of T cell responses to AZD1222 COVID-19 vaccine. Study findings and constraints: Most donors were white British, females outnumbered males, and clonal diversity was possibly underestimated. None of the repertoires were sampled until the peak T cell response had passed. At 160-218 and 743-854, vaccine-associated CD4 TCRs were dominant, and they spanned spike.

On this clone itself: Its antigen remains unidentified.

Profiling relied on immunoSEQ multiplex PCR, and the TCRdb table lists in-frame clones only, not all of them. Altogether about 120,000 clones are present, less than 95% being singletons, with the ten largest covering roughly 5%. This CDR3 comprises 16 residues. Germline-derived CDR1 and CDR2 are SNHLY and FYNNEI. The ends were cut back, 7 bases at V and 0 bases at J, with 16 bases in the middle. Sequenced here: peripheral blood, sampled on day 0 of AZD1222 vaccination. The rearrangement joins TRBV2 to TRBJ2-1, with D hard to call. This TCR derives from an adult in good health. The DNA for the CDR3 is TGTGCCAGCACCCTAACCCGGGTGAACTCCTACAATGAGCAGTTCTTC. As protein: CASTLTRVNSYNEQFF.